This T cell receptor (beta chain) was recovered during a study of T cell responses to AZD1222 COVID-19 vaccine. Points from the study as a whole: The study found Spike-specific TCR breadth and depth rose after two AZD1222 doses. Seropositive AZD1222 recipients at baseline numbered only five or six. As reported, nearly half of all spike-specific TCRs target variant regions that are unmutated. Donors were largely white British and mainly female; clonal diversity was possibly underestimated.

With regard to this clone: The antigen remains unidentified.

The CDR3 totals 15 residues. The germline V gene encodes CDR1 SGHRS and CDR2 YFSETQ. Trimming took 5 bases from V and 0 from J, leaving 9 bases between them. Only in-frame clones appear in the TCRdb table, and some are missing; sequencing was by immunoSEQ multiplex PCR. This table has approximately 220,000 clones, under 95% appearing once. This receptor was taken from an adult in good health. Sequences were derived from peripheral blood, sampled on day 0 of MenACWY control vaccination. V gene TRBV5-1 combines with J gene TRBJ2-6; D possibly corresponds to TRBD1 (5 bases). CDR3 region: CASRRQYSGANVLTF. The CDR3 DNA reads as TGCGCCAGCAGGAGACAGTACTCTGGGGCCAACGTCCTGACTTTC.